This T cell receptor beta chain was captured in a study of T cell responses to AZD1222 COVID-19 vaccine. Study-wide context: Pooled together were second doses at about 4 or about 12 weeks. Notes on the study in general: AZD1222 recipients seropositive at baseline numbered only six. Sampling that yielded the repertoires occurred only after the peak T cell response. The span of vaccine-associated CD4 TCRs extended across spike, with dominance at 160-218 and 743-854.

Method: immunoSEQ multiplex PCR; TCRdb's copy keeps in-frame clones and lacks some. In the table there are roughly 180,000 clones, around 93% of which are singletons. About this clone: Its antigen is not identified.

The V end lost 3 bases, the J end lost 8 bases, and 11 bases lay between the germline ends. The CDR3 totals 14 residues. The germline CDR1 and CDR2 sequences are MNHNS and SASEGT. The TCR originated in an adult in good health. The J gene is TRBJ1-6, the V gene TRBV6-1; the D gene is possibly TRBD1 (5 bases). The source material was peripheral blood, sampled on day 0 of AZD1222 vaccination. In DNA form, the CDR3 reads TGTGCCAGCAGTGATGGCAGGGTTCATTCACCCCTCCACTTT. It is translated as CASSDGRVHSPLHF.